The source of this T cell receptor (beta chain) is a study of T-cell memory formation after mild COVID-19. TCRdb analysed the 5' RACE reads with MiXCR anew, one entry per CDR3 protein. The sample contains under 250,000 distinct CDR3 sequences, around 27% of which appear only once. This CDR3 spans 17 amino acids. CDR1 and CDR2 from the germline V gene are LGHDT and YNNKEL (reference sequence). V lost 1 base, J lost 3 bases, and 18 bases lay in between. The chain recombines TRBV3-1 with TRBJ1-1, with D possibly being TRBD1 (6 bases). Material for sequencing was PBMCs or a T cell subset sorted from them (not recorded which). This clonotype was obtained from an adult woman who had mild COVID-19 (a few samples of this study predate the infection). Cell type and time point are not known. CDR3 DNA sequence: TGTGCCAGCAGCCAAGGTGGTGGGGGGCTGGTGGACACTGAAGCTTTCTTT. Translating gives CASSQGGGGLVDTEAFF.